Listed below are T cell receptor beta chains from one sample, sequenced in a study of T cells in Graves' hyperthyroidism and ophthalmopathy. From the multiplex PCR reads, TCRdb called clonotypes with MiXCR, one entry per CDR3 protein. The sample shows 660,000 or so distinct CDR3 sequences, 45% of them seen only once. Sequencing used peripheral blood or thyroid tissue (not recorded which). These receptors came from an adult man with Graves' disease, either hyperthyroidism or ophthalmopathy (not recorded which). CDR3s include the opening cysteine and the closing phenylalanine or tryptophan. The D gene is left open where the match is weak. Size is stated for part of the rows, as once, few or many counts, or as a class when the clone is expanded.

V gene: TRBV20-1
clone size: -
D gene: TRBD1
J gene: TRBJ2-7
CDR3 protein: CSARAQGAIGEQYF
CDR3 DNA: TGCAGTGCCAGAGCCCAGGGGGCGATCGGGGAGCAGTACTTC

V gene: TRBV7-6
clone size: -
D gene: -
J gene: TRBJ1-1
CDR3 protein: CASSQMGVGNTEAFF
CDR3 DNA: TGTGCCAGCAGCCAAATGGGGGTCGGGAACACTGAAGCTTTCTTT

V gene: TRBV20-1
clone size: few
D gene: -
J gene: TRBJ2-5
CDR3 protein: CSASRSQKETQYF
CDR3 DNA: TGCAGTGCTAGTAGGTCGCAGAAAGAGACCCAGTACTTC

V gene: TRBV2
clone size: -
D gene: TRBD1
J gene: TRBJ1-1
CDR3 protein: CASSPGQLSEAFF
CDR3 DNA: TGTGCCAGCTCACCGGGACAGTTATCTGAAGCTTTCTTT

V gene: TRBV6-6
clone size: -
D gene: -
J gene: TRBJ1-2
CDR3 protein: CASSPPEYLVDGYTF
CDR3 DNA: TGTGCCAGCAGCCCCCCCGAGTATTTGGTAGATGGCTACACCTTC

V gene: TRBV29-1
clone size: -
D gene: TRBD1
J gene: TRBJ2-7
CDR3 protein: CSVVGDRGGYEQYF
CDR3 DNA: TGCAGCGTTGTGGGGGACAGGGGAGGATACGAGCAGTACTTC

V gene: TRBV12-3/TRBV12-4
clone size: many
D gene: -
J gene: TRBJ2-6
CDR3 protein: CASSQDPGANVLTF
CDR3 DNA: TGTGCCAGCAGTCAAGACCCTGGGGCCAACGTCCTGACTTTC

V gene: TRBV6-2/TRBV6-3
clone size: -
D gene: TRBD2
J gene: TRBJ2-5
CDR3 protein: CASRRTSEETQYF
CDR3 DNA: TGTGCCAGCAGGCGGACTAGCGAAGAGACCCAGTACTTC

V gene: TRBV7-9
clone size: few
D gene: -
J gene: TRBJ1-2
CDR3 protein: CASSLETPSYGYTF
CDR3 DNA: TGTGCCAGCAGCTTAGAAACACCAAGTTATGGCTACACCTTC

V gene: TRBV7-2
clone size: -
D gene: -
J gene: TRBJ1-3
CDR3 protein: CASSLRWGQTSGNTIYF
CDR3 DNA: TGTGCCAGCAGCTTACGCTGGGGTCAAACCTCTGGAAACACCATATATTTT

V gene: TRBV12-3/TRBV12-4
clone size: -
D gene: TRBD1
J gene: TRBJ1-3
CDR3 protein: CASSSTMGQGEDTIYF
CDR3 DNA: TGTGCCAGCAGTTCCACCATGGGACAGGGCGAGGACACCATATATTTT

V gene: TRBV19
clone size: -
D gene: TRBD1
J gene: TRBJ1-2
CDR3 protein: CASSLQQGKDYGYTF
CDR3 DNA: TGTGCCAGTAGTCTTCAACAGGGGAAGGACTATGGCTACACCTTC

V gene: TRBV20-1
clone size: -
D gene: -
J gene: TRBJ1-1
CDR3 protein: CSVSESNRNTEAFF
CDR3 DNA: TGCAGTGTTAGTGAATCGAACCGAAACACTGAAGCTTTCTTT

V gene: TRBV20-1
clone size: few
D gene: TRBD1
J gene: TRBJ2-5
CDR3 protein: CSAPRQGPQETQYF
CDR3 DNA: TGCAGTGCGCCAAGACAGGGGCCCCAAGAGACCCAGTACTTC

V gene: TRBV7-3
clone size: many
D gene: -
J gene: TRBJ1-5
CDR3 protein: CASSPVMYGDNQPQHF
CDR3 DNA: TGTGCCAGCAGCCCGGTTATGTACGGGGACAATCAGCCCCAGCATTTT

V gene: TRBV28
clone size: -
D gene: -
J gene: TRBJ1-1
CDR3 protein: CASRHLNTEAFF
CDR3 DNA: TGTGCCAGCAGACATTTGAACACTGAAGCTTTCTTT

V gene: TRBV10-3
clone size: -
D gene: TRBD2
J gene: TRBJ2-7
CDR3 protein: CAIGGDEQYF
CDR3 DNA: TGTGCCATCGGGGGGGACGAGCAGTACTTC

V gene: TRBV10-3
clone size: -
D gene: -
J gene: TRBJ2-7
CDR3 protein: CAIKGRVNYGYEQYF
CDR3 DNA: TGTGCCATCAAAGGCAGGGTCAACTATGGCTACGAGCAGTACTTC

V gene: TRBV10-3
clone size: -
D gene: TRBD1
J gene: TRBJ1-4
CDR3 protein: CAISGTGGISNEKLFF
CDR3 DNA: TGTGCCATCAGCGGGACAGGGGGCATCAGTAATGAAAAACTGTTTTTT

V gene: TRBV11-2
clone size: few
D gene: TRBD1
J gene: TRBJ1-1
CDR3 protein: CASSIDSTGGGAFF
CDR3 DNA: TGTGCCAGCAGCATAGACTCTACAGGGGGGGGTGCTTTCTTT

V gene: TRBV2
clone size: -
D gene: -
J gene: TRBJ1-5
CDR3 protein: CASSLSITGQPQHF
CDR3 DNA: TGTGCCAGCAGTTTATCTATAACAGGGCAGCCCCAGCATTTT

V gene: TRBV5-1
clone size: -
D gene: TRBD1
J gene: TRBJ1-1
CDR3 protein: CVSGVTGGLTEAFF
CDR3 DNA: TGCGTCTCAGGGGTAACAGGGGGCCTCACTGAAGCTTTCTTT

V gene: TRBV7-9
clone size: few
D gene: TRBD2
J gene: TRBJ2-3
CDR3 protein: CASSPLSGGTTDTQYF
CDR3 DNA: TGTGCCAGCAGCCCCCTTAGCGGGGGGACCACAGATACGCAGTATTTT

V gene: TRBV12-3/TRBV12-4
clone size: few
D gene: -
J gene: TRBJ1-5
CDR3 protein: CASSYQQVRPQHF
CDR3 DNA: TGTGCCAGCAGTTACCAACAGGTCAGGCCCCAGCATTTT

V gene: TRBV7-2
clone size: -
D gene: TRBD2
J gene: TRBJ2-7
CDR3 protein: CASSQIPGTSGGRSYEQYF
CDR3 DNA: TGTGCCAGCAGCCAAATACCCGGGACTAGCGGGGGCCGTTCCTACGAGCAGTACTTC

V gene: TRBV7-3
clone size: few
D gene: TRBD1
J gene: TRBJ1-2
CDR3 protein: CASTNLPGQGVWDGYTF
CDR3 DNA: TGTGCCAGCACCAACCTCCCGGGACAGGGAGTGTGGGATGGCTACACCTTC

V gene: TRBV19
clone size: -
D gene: TRBD1
J gene: TRBJ2-5
CDR3 protein: CASIPGDRGAETQYF
CDR3 DNA: TGTGCCAGTATCCCTGGAGACAGGGGGGCAGAGACCCAGTACTTC

V gene: TRBV19
clone size: -
D gene: -
J gene: TRBJ1-5
CDR3 protein: CASLTGGQQPQHF
CDR3 DNA: TGTGCCAGTCTGACAGGCGGACAACAGCCCCAGCATTTT

V gene: TRBV7-9
clone size: few
D gene: -
J gene: TRBJ1-2
CDR3 protein: CASSPGTTGYTF
CDR3 DNA: TGTGCCAGCTCACCAGGGACAACTGGCTACACCTTC